This T cell receptor (beta chain) was sequenced in a study of cytomegalovirus exposure and HLA in healthy donors. Study conclusions and caveats: Testing in vitro showed a few CMV-associated chains specific for CMV antigens. Researchers catalogued roughly 170 TCR beta chains as cytomegalovirus-associated.

The protocol was immunoSEQ multiplex PCR, while the TCRdb copy is restricted to in-frame clones and leaves out a portion. The sample carries tens of thousands of clones, approximately 96% recorded once. The V gene's germline CDR1 is MNHEY and CDR2 SVGAGI. This CDR3 comprises 14 residues. The V end was cut by 5 bases, the J end by 5 bases, with 16 bases between. As for this clone: Its antigen is as yet unknown.

This chain joins TRBV6-5 and TRBJ2-7; possible D gene TRBD2, 5 bases. Specimen: PBMCs. This receptor was identified in a woman under 30 in good health and CMV-seronegative. CDR3 DNA: TGTGCCAGCAGTGTCGACGGGGTTTTGGACGAGCAGTACTTC. Translating it yields CASSVDGVLDEQYF.